The rows below give T cell receptor beta chains drawn from one sample of a study of T cell repertoires in cytomegalovirus infection. TCRdb re-analysed the reads in MiXCR, keeping a single row per CDR3 protein. The table records 230,000 or so distinct CDR3 sequences, roughly 34% of them present only once. No antigen is known for these receptors. This specimen was CD8+ T cells from cultured PBMCs, taken from culture after CMV antigen stimulation. The receptors originated from a human donor in good health (CMV status not recorded). Some clones in this sample may be carry-over from other donors' samples. The CDR3 runs from the conserved cysteine through the conserved F or W. Fields, in order: J gene, clone size, V gene, D gene, CDR3 DNA, CDR3 protein. A D gene is named only where the DNA matches it firmly. Expanded clones get a size class; other rows say once, few or many, or leave the size out.

J: TRBJ2-7; size: many; V: TRBV10-1; D: NA; DNA: TGCGCCAGCAGTGCGACAGGTTCCTACGAGCAGTACTTC; CDR3: CASSATGSYEQYF
J: TRBJ1-2; size: NA; V: TRBV20-1; D: NA; DNA: TGCAGTTCCTCCCCCGGAACTGGCTATGGCTACACCTTC; CDR3: CSSSPGTGYGYTF
J: TRBJ1-2; size: few; V: TRBV6-5; D: NA; DNA: TGTGCCAGCAGTTCACTCATGGAGGCTTCGACTCTCTATGGCTACACCTTC; CDR3: CASSSLMEASTLYGYTF
J: TRBJ2-5; size: NA; V: TRBV24-1; D: NA; DNA: TGTGCCACCAGTGATCCCCGTAGGGGTAGGGGAGAGACCCAGTACTTC; CDR3: CATSDPRRGRGETQYF
J: TRBJ1-1; size: few; V: TRBV12-3/TRBV12-4; D: NA; DNA: TGTGCCAGCAGTTTAGGAGGGGCAGACACTGAAGCTTTCTTT; CDR3: CASSLGGADTEAFF
J: TRBJ1-1; size: NA; V: TRBV28; D: NA; DNA: TGTGCCAGCAGTTTAGTACACAGTACCGACCGAGAAGCTTTCTTT; CDR3: CASSLVHSTDREAFF
J: TRBJ1-2; size: NA; V: TRBV10-3; D: TRBD1; DNA: TGTGCCATCTCCGGGACAGCCCTAAACTATGGCTACACCTTC; CDR3: CAISGTALNYGYTF
J: TRBJ1-5; size: NA; V: TRBV12-3/TRBV12-4; D: NA; DNA: TGTGCCAGCAGTTTAAGGGATCCTTGGGGTCAGCCCCAGCATTTT; CDR3: CASSLRDPWGQPQHF
J: TRBJ2-1; size: NA; V: TRBV19; D: TRBD2; DNA: TGTGCCAGTAGTGTTAGCGGGGGGGCATATGAGCAGTTCTTC; CDR3: CASSVSGGAYEQFF
J: TRBJ2-7; size: few; V: TRBV7-9; D: TRBD2; DNA: TGTGCCAGCAGCTTATGGGGGGACTATGAGCAGTACTTC; CDR3: CASSLWGDYEQYF
J: TRBJ1-3; size: NA; V: TRBV7-9; D: NA; DNA: TGTGCCAGCAGCTGGGGCAGGGAGTCCTCTGGAAACACCATATATTTT; CDR3: CASSWGRESSGNTIYF
J: TRBJ1-6; size: NA; V: TRBV27; D: NA; DNA: TGTGCCAGCAGTTCATCGGGGGAACCCAATTCACCCCTCCACTTT; CDR3: CASSSSGEPNSPLHF
J: TRBJ2-7; size: few; V: TRBV7-9; D: TRBD2; DNA: TGTGCCAGCACCTTCTCTACTAGCGATGCCTACGAGCAGTACTTC; CDR3: CASTFSTSDAYEQYF
J: TRBJ2-1; size: few; V: TRBV7-2; D: NA; DNA: TGTGCCAGCAGCCCAACTTACAATGAGCAGTTCTTC; CDR3: CASSPTYNEQFF
J: TRBJ1-1; size: NA; V: TRBV7-4; D: NA; DNA: TGTGCCAGCAACCCGCCGAACACTGAAGCTTTCTTT; CDR3: CASNPPNTEAFF
J: TRBJ2-7; size: NA; V: TRBV2; D: NA; DNA: TGTGCCAGCAGTGCACCAATTTCCTACGAGCAGTACTTC; CDR3: CASSAPISYEQYF
J: TRBJ1-5; size: few; V: TRBV6-2/TRBV6-3; D: TRBD1; DNA: TGTGCCAGCAGCTGCCGGGACAGGGCCTCTAGGCCCCAGCATTTT; CDR3: CASSCRDRASRPQHF
J: TRBJ2-3; size: NA; V: TRBV12-3/TRBV12-4; D: NA; DNA: TGTGCCAGCAGAATAGAGGGGGGTTATCGTACGCAGTATTTT; CDR3: CASRIEGGYRTQYF
J: TRBJ2-1; size: few; V: TRBV19; D: NA; DNA: TGTGCCAGTAGGAATACAGGTTACAATGAGCAGTTCTTC; CDR3: CASRNTGYNEQFF
J: TRBJ1-2; size: NA; V: TRBV12-3/TRBV12-4; D: NA; DNA: TGTGCCACCGCCGTGGGGGGATTAATCCCTTTTGACGGAGGCACCTTC; CDR3: CATAVGGLIPFDGGTF
J: TRBJ2-2; size: few; V: TRBV28; D: NA; DNA: TGTGCCAGCAGTTTATACGGGACCCTAGCGAACACCGGGGAGCTGTTTTTT; CDR3: CASSLYGTLANTGELFF
J: TRBJ2-1; size: few; V: TRBV27; D: NA; DNA: TGTGCCAGCTCAGGCCTTCAGGGGCCCTCCTACAATGAGCAGTTCTTC; CDR3: CASSGLQGPSYNEQFF
J: TRBJ1-6; size: NA; V: TRBV27; D: TRBD1; DNA: TGTGCCAGCAGACCCGGGACAGGGGGTTCACCCCTCCACTTT; CDR3: CASRPGTGGSPLHF
J: TRBJ2-3; size: NA; V: TRBV6-1; D: NA; DNA: TGTGCCAGCAGTGAAGCGCTTTTAGCAGATACGCAGTATTTT; CDR3: CASSEALLADTQYF
J: TRBJ1-2; size: NA; V: TRBV6-1; D: NA; DNA: TGTGCCAGCAGTTCCTTCGGGACCACCATCTCTAACTATGGCTACACCTTC; CDR3: CASSSFGTTISNYGYTF
J: TRBJ2-7; size: NA; V: TRBV3-1; D: TRBD1; DNA: TGTGCCAGCAGCCAAGCCGACAGGGACTACGAGCAGTACTTC; CDR3: CASSQADRDYEQYF
J: TRBJ2-5; size: NA; V: TRBV5-6; D: NA; DNA: TGTGCCAGCACCGACCGACAGGATATTTACCAAGAGACCCAGTACTTC; CDR3: CASTDRQDIYQETQYF
J: TRBJ2-5; size: NA; V: TRBV7-6; D: TRBD2; DNA: TGTGCCAGCAGCTTTTCCGGGACTAGCAAAGAGACCCAGTACTTC; CDR3: CASSFSGTSKETQYF
J: TRBJ2-1; size: few; V: TRBV7-9; D: NA; DNA: TGTGCCAGCAGCCCTCAGGGTAGCTCCTACAATGAGCAGTTCTTC; CDR3: CASSPQGSSYNEQFF
J: TRBJ1-2; size: NA; V: TRBV7-9; D: NA; DNA: TGTGCCAGCAGTCACGATGCGAGGGGCTACACCTTC; CDR3: CASSHDARGYTF
J: TRBJ2-7; size: NA; V: TRBV7-9; D: NA; DNA: TGTGCCAGCAGCTTTGCCCGGTTTTCCTACGAGCAGTACTTC; CDR3: CASSFARFSYEQYF
J: TRBJ2-2; size: NA; V: TRBV27; D: NA; DNA: TGTGCCAGCAGTTTACGGGACATTCACACCGGGGAGCTGTTTTTT; CDR3: CASSLRDIHTGELFF
J: TRBJ2-3; size: NA; V: TRBV7-2; D: NA; DNA: TGTGCCAGCAGCGGGGACGGCCTTTACACGGCAGATACGCAGTATTTT; CDR3: CASSGDGLYTADTQYF
J: TRBJ2-3; size: NA; V: TRBV2; D: NA; DNA: TGTGCCAGCAGTGAAGGGCTAGCGTGGACAGATACGCAGTATTTT; CDR3: CASSEGLAWTDTQYF
J: TRBJ2-3; size: NA; V: TRBV7-8; D: TRBD2; DNA: TGTGCCAGCAGCCCCACCAGCGGGAGAGTAACAGATACGCAGTATTTT; CDR3: CASSPTSGRVTDTQYF
J: TRBJ2-4; size: NA; V: TRBV4-1; D: TRBD2; DNA: TGCGCCAGCAGCAGCCGGGGACTAGCGGGGGAAACGGCCAAAAACATTCAGTACTTC; CDR3: CASSSRGLAGETAKNIQYF
J: TRBJ2-1; size: NA; V: TRBV15; D: TRBD2; DNA: TGTGCCACCAGCAGAGGACTAGCGGCCCCCAATGAGCAGTTCTTC; CDR3: CATSRGLAAPNEQFF
J: TRBJ2-5; size: NA; V: TRBV29-1; D: TRBD2; DNA: TGCAGCGTTGGACTAGCGGCCCGAGGAAGGCAAGAGACCCAGTACTTC; CDR3: CSVGLAARGRQETQYF
J: TRBJ2-1; size: NA; V: TRBV14; D: NA; DNA: TGTGCCAGCAGCCTCACCCTAAGCTCCTACAATGAGCAGTTCTTC; CDR3: CASSLTLSSYNEQFF
J: TRBJ2-2; size: many; V: TRBV9; D: NA; DNA: TGTGCCAGCAGCGTAGCTTGGCAGCCGAACACCGGGGAGCTGTTTTTT; CDR3: CASSVAWQPNTGELFF
J: TRBJ2-7; size: NA; V: TRBV7-9; D: NA; DNA: TGTGCCAGCAGCTTAGCGGGGGACAACCTTTACGAGCAGTACTTC; CDR3: CASSLAGDNLYEQYF
J: TRBJ2-7; size: NA; V: TRBV11-2; D: NA; DNA: TGTGCCAGCAGCTCTGGGAGGCAGCGACCACACTACGAGCAGTACTTC; CDR3: CASSSGRQRPHYEQYF
J: TRBJ1-5; size: NA; V: TRBV28; D: NA; DNA: TGTGCCAGCAGTCTTCCACCGGGACGGACTAATCAGCCCCAGCATTTT; CDR3: CASSLPPGRTNQPQHF
J: TRBJ2-2; size: NA; V: TRBV19; D: TRBD2; DNA: TGTGCCAGTAAGCCGGCGGGGGGCGGAACCGGGGAGCTGTTTTTT; CDR3: CASKPAGGGTGELFF
J: TRBJ2-1; size: few; V: TRBV2; D: NA; DNA: TGTGCCAGCGGGAAGTGGGGGGAGAGCTCCTACAATGAGCAGTTCTTC; CDR3: CASGKWGESSYNEQFF
J: TRBJ1-2; size: many; V: TRBV6-6; D: TRBD1; DNA: TGTGCCAGCAGTCAGGACAGGGATCGCTATGGCTACACCTTC; CDR3: CASSQDRDRYGYTF